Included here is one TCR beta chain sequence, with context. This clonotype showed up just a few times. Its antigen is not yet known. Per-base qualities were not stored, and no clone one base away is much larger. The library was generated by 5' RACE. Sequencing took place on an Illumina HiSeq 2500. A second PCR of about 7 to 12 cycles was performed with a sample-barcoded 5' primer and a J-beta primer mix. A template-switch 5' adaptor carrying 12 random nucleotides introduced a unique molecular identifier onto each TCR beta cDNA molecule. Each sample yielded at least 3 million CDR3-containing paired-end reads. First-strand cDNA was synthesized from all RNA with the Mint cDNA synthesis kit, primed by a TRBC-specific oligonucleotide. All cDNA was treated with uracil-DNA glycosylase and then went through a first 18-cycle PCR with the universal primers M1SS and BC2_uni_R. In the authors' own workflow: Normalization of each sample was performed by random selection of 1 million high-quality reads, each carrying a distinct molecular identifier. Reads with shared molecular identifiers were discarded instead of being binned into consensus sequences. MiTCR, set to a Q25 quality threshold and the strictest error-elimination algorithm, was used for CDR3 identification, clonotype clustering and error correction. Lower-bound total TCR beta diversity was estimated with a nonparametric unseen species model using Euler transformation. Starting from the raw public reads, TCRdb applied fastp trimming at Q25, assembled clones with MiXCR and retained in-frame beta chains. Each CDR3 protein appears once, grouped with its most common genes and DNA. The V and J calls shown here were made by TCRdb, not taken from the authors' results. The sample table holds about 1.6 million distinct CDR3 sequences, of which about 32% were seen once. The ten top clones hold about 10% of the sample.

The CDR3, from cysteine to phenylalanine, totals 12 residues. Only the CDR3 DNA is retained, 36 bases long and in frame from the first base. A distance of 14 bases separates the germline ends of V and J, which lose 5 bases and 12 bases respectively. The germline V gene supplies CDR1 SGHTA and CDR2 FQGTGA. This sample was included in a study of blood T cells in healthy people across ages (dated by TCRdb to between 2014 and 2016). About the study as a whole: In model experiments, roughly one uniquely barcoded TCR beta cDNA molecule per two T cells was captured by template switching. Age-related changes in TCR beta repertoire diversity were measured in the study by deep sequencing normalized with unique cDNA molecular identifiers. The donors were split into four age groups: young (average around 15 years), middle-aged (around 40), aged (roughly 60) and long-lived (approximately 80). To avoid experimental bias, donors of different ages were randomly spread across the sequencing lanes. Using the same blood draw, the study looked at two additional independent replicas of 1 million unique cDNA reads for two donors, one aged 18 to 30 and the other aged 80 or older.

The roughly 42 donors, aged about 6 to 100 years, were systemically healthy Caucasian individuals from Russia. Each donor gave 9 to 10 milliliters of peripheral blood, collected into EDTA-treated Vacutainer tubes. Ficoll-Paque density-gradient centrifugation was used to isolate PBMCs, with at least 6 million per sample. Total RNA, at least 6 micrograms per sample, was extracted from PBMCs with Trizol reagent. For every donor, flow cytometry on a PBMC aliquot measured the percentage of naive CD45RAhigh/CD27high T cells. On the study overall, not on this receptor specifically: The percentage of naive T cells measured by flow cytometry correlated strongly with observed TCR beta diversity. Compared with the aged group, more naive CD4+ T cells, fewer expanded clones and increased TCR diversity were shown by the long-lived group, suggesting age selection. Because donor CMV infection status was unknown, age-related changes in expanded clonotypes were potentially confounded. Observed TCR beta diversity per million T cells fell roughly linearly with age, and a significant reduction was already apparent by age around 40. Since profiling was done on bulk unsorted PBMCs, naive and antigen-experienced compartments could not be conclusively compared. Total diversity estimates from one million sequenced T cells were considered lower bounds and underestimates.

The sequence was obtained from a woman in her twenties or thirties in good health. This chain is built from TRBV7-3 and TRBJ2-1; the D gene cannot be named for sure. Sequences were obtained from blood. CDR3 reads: CASSMDASGQFF. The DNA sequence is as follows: TGTGCCAGCAGCATGGACGCCTCCGGGCAGTTCTTC. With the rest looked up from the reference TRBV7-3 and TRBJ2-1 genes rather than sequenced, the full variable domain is GAGVSQTPSNKVTEKGKYVELRCDPISGHTALYWYRQSLGQGPEFLIYFQGTGAADDSGLPNDRFFAVRPEGSVSTLKIQRTERGDSAVYLCASSMDASGQFFGPGTRLTVL.